One sample yielded the 4 T cell receptor beta chains listed below, sequenced in a study of cytotoxic CD8 clonotypes in ibrutinib-treated CLL. Sequenced by immunoSEQ multiplex PCR; TCRdb stores in-frame clones only, minus some. The sample shows 70,000 to 85,000 clones, about 84% of them seen only once. The material was PBMCs, obtained at disease progression, from a patient treated with ibrutinib. These receptors all come from a human donor with chronic lymphocytic leukemia.

The chain couples TRBV5-1 to TRBJ1-1; D is undetermined. CDR1 and CDR2 (germline): SGHRS, YFSETQ. V gave up 0 bases and J gave up 4 bases, with 13 bases separating them. This CDR3 is 15 amino acids long. The CDR3 DNA follows: TGCGCCAGCAGCTTGGACGGAGGACGGAGCACTGAAGCTTTCTTT. It yields the protein CASSLDGGRSTEAFF.

The CDR3 here is CASSLRTSGAYEQYF. DNA of the CDR3: TGTGCCAGCAGTCTACGCACTAGCGGAGCCTACGAGCAGTACTTC. The chain employs TRBV27 and TRBJ2-7, with 8 bases lining up with TRBD2. The ends lost 5 bases at V and 2 bases at J; junction bases unmatched: 8. Germline values: CDR1 MNHEY, CDR2 SMNVEV (reference sequence). The CDR3 loop spans 15 amino acids.

This chain links TRBV5-1 with TRBJ2-5; 9 bases are shared with TRBD2. The V and J ends lost 4 bases and 7 bases, in that order; junction bases with no gene match: 14. Germline-derived CDR1 and CDR2 are SGHRS and YFSETQ. The CDR3 loop spans 16 amino acids. DNA for the CDR3: TGCGCCAGCAGCCCACGGGCGGTAGCGGGGGCAGGGACCCAGTACTTC. Amino acids: CASSPRAVAGAGTQYF.

About this clone: This specimen includes other DNA sequences encoding the same CDR3. The chain is built from TRBV5-1 and TRBJ2-6, with 11 bases aligning to TRBD1. The CDR3 is 17 residues long. V was clipped by 3 bases and J by 1 base; unmatched bases: 3. Germline V gene data show CDR1 as SGHRS and CDR2 as YFSETQ. The chain's CDR3 is CASSWTGGVSGANVLTF. DNA for the CDR3: TGCGCCAGCAGCTGGACAGGGGGCGTTTCTGGGGCCAACGTCCTGACTTTC.